This entry features one TCR beta chain sequence. This receptor's antigen is unknown. No base quality information exists; no much larger clone differs at one position. These data are taken from a study of T cell changes during pregnancy in multiple sclerosis (dated by TCRdb to between 2018 and 2021). With respect to the entire study: In women with multiple sclerosis, the researchers looked at how the T cell repertoire shifted as pregnancy progressed.

Library preparation used the immunoSEQ multiplex PCR assay. The table comes from immuneACCESS by way of TCRdb, which keeps in-frame sequences with V and J called. Part of the clones is missing from these tables; in studies checked, under half for an unresolved V gene and the rest for unknown reasons. For this sample the table gives about 57,000 clones, of which around 94% were detected only once. The top ten clones comprise approximately 0.68% of the sample. The sequencing here drew on CD4+ T cells from peripheral blood mononuclear cells, taken in the third trimester of pregnancy. The TCR comes from a female donor with multiple sclerosis, enrolled in a pregnancy study.

In nucleotide form, the sequence is TGTGCCATCGGGGGGGGTGGGAGGGCGCGCACTGAAGCTTTCTTT. The resulting protein is CAIGGGGRARTEAFF. The chain is assembled from TRBV10-3 and TRBJ1-1; tentative D gene TRBD1, with 5 bases matching. From cysteine to phenylalanine, the CDR3 is 15 amino acids long. The only DNA kept is the CDR3, 45 bases in frame from the first base. For CDR1 and CDR2, the germline V gene lists ENHRY and SYGVKD. Deletion took 8 bases off V and 4 bases off J, with a span of 20 bases between the germline ends.